This T cell receptor (beta chain) was identified in a study of blood T cell repertoires in COVID-19. Study-wide context: COVID-19 samples, acute and convalescent, were from the United States, Italy and Spain. PBMCs, B-cell-depleted T cells, or T cells were the source of the cDNA or gDNA that made up the material.

Study processing details: How many nucleated cells were present was estimated from reference gene primer amplification. Clones were read by immunoSEQ multiplex PCR, and TCRdb kept only the in-frame ones, dropping some. V and J calls and clone size are as listed in that table; D and trimming were resolved from the DNA. The repertoire consists of about 270,000 clones, with approximately 89% occurring once and the leading ten covering 1.5% to 2%. The length of the CDR3 is 16 residues. V gave up 0 bases and J gave up 1 base; unmatched junction bases: 1. Germline loops: CDR1 KGHSH, CDR2 LQKENI. Comment on this clone: This CDR3 is also generated by other DNA sequences in the sample.

Donors in Cohort 3 who had recovered were those with two negative PCRs, healthcare professional clearance, or resolution of their symptoms. The sequencing sample was made of PBMCs or T cells enriched from blood (not recorded which). The chain is built from TRBV18 and TRBJ2-1; 9 nucleotides align to TRBD2. The TCR was taken from an older woman who had recovered from COVID-19. CDR3 DNA: TGTGCCAGCTCACCACCAGCGGGAGGATCCTACAATGAGCAGTTCTTC. It translates to CASSPPAGGSYNEQFF.